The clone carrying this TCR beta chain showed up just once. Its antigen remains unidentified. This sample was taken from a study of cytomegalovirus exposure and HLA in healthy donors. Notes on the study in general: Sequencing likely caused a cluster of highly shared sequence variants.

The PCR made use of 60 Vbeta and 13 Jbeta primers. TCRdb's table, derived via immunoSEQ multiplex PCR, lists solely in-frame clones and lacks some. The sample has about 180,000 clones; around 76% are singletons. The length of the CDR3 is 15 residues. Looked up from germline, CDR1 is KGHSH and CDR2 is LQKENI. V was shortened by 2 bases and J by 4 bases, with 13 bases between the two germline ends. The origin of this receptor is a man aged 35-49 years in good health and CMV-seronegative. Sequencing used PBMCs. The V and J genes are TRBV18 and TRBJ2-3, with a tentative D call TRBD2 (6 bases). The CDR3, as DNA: TGTGCCAGCTCACCAGAGGTACTAGCTGCAGATACGCAGTATTTT. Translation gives CASSPEVLAADTQYF.